One sample yielded the 16 T cell receptor beta chains listed below, sequenced in a study of blood T cell repertoires in COVID-19 (dated by TCRdb to the early 2020s). The library was generated by the immunoSEQ multiplex PCR assay. TCRdb carries this immuneACCESS record with in-frame sequences only. Its versions omit some clonotypes, under half of them owing to an unresolved V gene in the studies checked, with the rest unexplained. The sample includes a few hundred thousand clones, with 85% to 90% observed a single time. The biggest ten clones account for approximately 6% of the sample. Input material: peripheral blood. The receptors derive from a woman in her 50s with COVID-19, enrolled during active disease.

In its sample, this clone was seen once. This rearrangement joins TRBV2 to TRBJ2-1, with TRBD1 identical over 8 bases. Germline loops: CDR1 SNHLY, CDR2 FYNNEI. The trim removed 7 bases at V and 0 bases at J, leaving 8 bases unmatched. The CDR3 covers 16 residues. The CDR3 spells CASTRRQGTSYNEQFF. The CDR3 nucleotides read TGTGCCAGCACCCGTAGACAGGGGACCTCCTACAATGAGCAGTTCTTC.

The chain joins TRBV11-2 to TRBJ2-1, with 9 bases aligning to TRBD2. CDR1 is SGHAT, CDR2 FQNNGV, per germline. Losses at the gene ends were 4 bases for V and 9 bases for J; bases not matched to a gene: 7. This CDR3 comprises 14 residues. The CDR3 protein is CASSWGLAMSEQFF. CDR3 nucleotide sequence: TGTGCCAGCAGCTGGGGACTAGCAATGAGTGAGCAGTTCTTC.

The CDR3 region has the DNA TGTGCCAGCGTTAGAAACAGGGGGGACACTGAAGCTTTCTTT. It encodes CASVRNRGDTEAFF. The V call is TRBV18, the J call TRBJ1-1; 8 bases line up with TRBD1. CDR3 length equals 14 residues. In germline, CDR1 is KGHSH, CDR2 LQKENI. V was clipped by 8 bases and J by 3 bases; unmatched bases: 8.

The gene calls are TRBV9 and TRBJ2-1, with 11 positions matching TRBD2. From germline, CDR1 is SGDLS and CDR2 YYNGEE. The CDR3 spans 17 residues. Germline trimming cut 4 bases from V and 1 base from J; bases unmatched to any gene: 7. The CDR3 region has the DNA TGTGCCAGCAGCCCCGGACTAGCGGGTTTATCCTACAATGAGCAGTTCTTC. As protein: CASSPGLAGLSYNEQFF.

The V gene is TRBV24-1, the J gene TRBJ2-3, with 8 bases aligning to TRBD1. Unmatched junction bases numbered 10, after V lost 3 bases and J lost 6 bases. Per the germline V gene, CDR1 is KGHDR and CDR2 is SFDVKD. The CDR3 is 16 residues long. CDR3 loop: CATSDPTGDGKDTQYF. The DNA for the CDR3 is TGTGCCACCAGTGATCCGACAGGGGACGGAAAGGATACGCAGTATTTT.

The chain links TRBV24-1 to TRBJ2-1; TRBD2 is a possible D gene (6 bases). V lost 5 bases and J 7 bases, leaving 17 bases between the germline ends. Germline V gene data show CDR1 as KGHDR and CDR2 as SFDVKD. The CDR3 contains 15 residues. The CDR3 coding sequence is TGTGCCACCAGTGGCACTAGCCGCTATGGGAATGAGCAGTTCTTC. This translates into CATSGTSRYGNEQFF.

CDR3 DNA: TGTGCCAGCAGCTCCAACAGGGGGCAAGAGACCCAGTACTTC. It yields the protein CASSSNRGQETQYF. The chain has TRBV7-2 and TRBJ2-5, with 8 bases lining up with TRBD1. V dropped 4 bases and J dropped 2; count of bases not matched to a gene: 3. The germline CDR1 and CDR2 sequences are SGHTA and FQGNSA. The CDR3 consists of 14 residues.

This chain uses TRBV7-9 with TRBJ2-1; TRBD2 agrees at 7 bases. The CDR3 runs 14 residues. The junction had 9 bases not matched to a gene; V was cut back by 5 bases and J by 8 bases. Germline V gives CDR1 SEHNR, CDR2 FQNEAQ (reference sequence). Here the CDR3 reads CASSLRTRSYEQFF. CDR3 sequence (DNA): TGTGCCAGCAGCCTCCGGACTAGGTCTTATGAGCAGTTCTTC.

The J gene is TRBJ2-7, the V gene TRBV11-2, with a possible D match to TRBD1 (5 bases). The V and J ends lost 3 bases and 2 bases respectively, with 11 bases between them. Germline V gives CDR1 SGHAT, CDR2 FQNNGV. This CDR3 has 14 amino acids. The CDR3 protein is CASSFWGRAYEQYF. The CDR3 bases are TGTGCCAGCAGCTTTTGGGGCAGGGCCTACGAGCAGTACTTC.

This clone occurred once. The chain joins TRBV25-1 to TRBJ2-7, with D perhaps TRBD2 (6 bases). The V end was cut by 7 bases, the J end by 0 bases, with 16 bases between. The germline gives CDR1 MGHDK, CDR2 SYGVNS. The CDR3 extends over 15 amino acids. CDR3 sequence (DNA): TGTGCCAGCACCGCCGGGACTCCGAGCTCCTACGAGCAGTACTTC. Translated, it gives CASTAGTPSSYEQYF.

This chain links TRBV27 with TRBJ2-5, with TRBD2 matching 7 bases. Germline V gene data show CDR1 as MNHEY and CDR2 as SMNVEV (reference sequence). There are 14 residues in the CDR3. Trimming took 4 bases from V and 10 from J; bases not matched to a gene: 12. CDR3 protein: CASSSGLGRRVQYF. In DNA, the CDR3 is TGTGCCAGCAGTTCAGGACTAGGGCGTAGGGTCCAGTACTTC.

The rearrangement joins TRBV12-3 or TRBV12-4 to TRBJ2-1; 9 bases match TRBD2. CDR3 size: 13 residues. The J segment lost 13 bases and the V segment lost 0 bases, leaving 4 bases of the junction unmatched. CDR3 in DNA: TGTGCCAGCAGTTTAGCGCTGGGACTAGCCCAGTTCTTC. This sequence encodes CASSLALGLAQFF.

The chain recombines TRBV29-1 with TRBJ2-7, with 8 nucleotides matching TRBD1. This CDR3 has 12 residues. V trimming: 7 bases; J trimming: 3 bases; junction bases outside the gene matches: 5. Germline loops: CDR1 SQVTM, CDR2 ANQGSEA. The CDR3 loop is CSAPGQDYEQYF. The CDR3 nucleotides read TGCAGCGCCCCGGGACAGGACTACGAGCAGTACTTC.

V is TRBV6-5 and J is TRBJ1-2; 10 bases map to TRBD1. The V segment lost 4 bases and the J segment 6 bases; nucleotides outside the gene matches: 8. The CDR3 loop spans 15 amino acids. Germline CDR1 reads MNHEY; CDR2 reads SVGAGI. CDR3 region: CASSWMTGGGDGYTF. DNA of the CDR3: TGTGCCAGCAGTTGGATGACAGGGGGCGGCGATGGCTACACCTTC.

This clone appeared a single time. The CDR3 coding sequence is TGTGCCAGCAGCTTAGCGGCCAGGGGCCCACGGGAGCAGTTCTTC. Amino acid sequence: CASSLAARGPREQFF. This chain links TRBV7-9 with TRBJ2-1; perhaps TRBD1 as D (6 bases). The germline V and J ends were trimmed by 0 bases and 10 bases, with 16 bases remaining between them. The CDR3 has 15 residues. Germline-derived CDR1 and CDR2 are SEHNR and FQNEAQ (reference sequence).

The rearrangement uses TRBV10-1 and TRBJ1-1, with 7 bases fitting TRBD1. Germline V gene data show CDR1 as WNHNN and CDR2 as SYGVQD (reference sequence). The CDR3 spans 12 residues. The V segment lost 10 bases and the J segment 5 bases; nucleotides outside the gene matches: 7. The DNA for the CDR3 is TGCGCCAACAACAGGGGACAGACTGAAGCTTTCTTT. This codes for CANNRGQTEAFF.